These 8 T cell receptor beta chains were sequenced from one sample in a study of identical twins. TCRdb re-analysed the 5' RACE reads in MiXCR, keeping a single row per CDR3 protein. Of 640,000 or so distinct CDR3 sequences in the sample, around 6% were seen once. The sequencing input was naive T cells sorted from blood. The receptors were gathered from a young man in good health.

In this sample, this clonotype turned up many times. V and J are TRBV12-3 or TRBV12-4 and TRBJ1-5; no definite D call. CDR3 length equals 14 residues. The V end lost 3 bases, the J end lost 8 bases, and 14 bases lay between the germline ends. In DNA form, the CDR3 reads TGTGCCAGCAGTTTTAGGCAGGCCGGAGAGCCCCAGCATTTT. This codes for CASSFRQAGEPQHF.

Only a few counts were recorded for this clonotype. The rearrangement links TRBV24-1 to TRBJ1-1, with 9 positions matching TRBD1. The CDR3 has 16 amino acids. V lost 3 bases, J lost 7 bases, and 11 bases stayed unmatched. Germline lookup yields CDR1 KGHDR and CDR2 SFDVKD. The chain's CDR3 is CATSDASGTGHHEAFF. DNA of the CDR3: TGTGCCACCAGTGATGCCTCCGGGACAGGGCACCATGAAGCTTTCTTT.

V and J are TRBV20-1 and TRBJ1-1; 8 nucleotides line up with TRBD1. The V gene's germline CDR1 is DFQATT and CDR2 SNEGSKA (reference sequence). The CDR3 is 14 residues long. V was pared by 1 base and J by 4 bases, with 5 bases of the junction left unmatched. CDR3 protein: CSARGVQGATEAFF. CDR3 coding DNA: TGCAGTGCTAGAGGCGTCCAGGGGGCCACTGAAGCTTTCTTT.

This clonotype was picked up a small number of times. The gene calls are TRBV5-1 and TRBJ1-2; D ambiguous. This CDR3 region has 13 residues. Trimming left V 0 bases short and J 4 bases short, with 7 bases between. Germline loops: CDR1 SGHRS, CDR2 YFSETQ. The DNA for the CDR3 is TGCGCCAGCAGCTTGGAGCAGACCTATGGCTACACCTTC. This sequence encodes CASSLEQTYGYTF. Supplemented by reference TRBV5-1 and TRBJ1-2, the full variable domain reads KAGVTQTPRYLIKTRGQQVTLSCSPISGHRSVSWYQQTPGQGLQFLFEYFSETQRNKGNFPGRFSGRQFSNSRSEMNVSTLELGDSALYLCASSLEQTYGYTFGSGTRLTVV.

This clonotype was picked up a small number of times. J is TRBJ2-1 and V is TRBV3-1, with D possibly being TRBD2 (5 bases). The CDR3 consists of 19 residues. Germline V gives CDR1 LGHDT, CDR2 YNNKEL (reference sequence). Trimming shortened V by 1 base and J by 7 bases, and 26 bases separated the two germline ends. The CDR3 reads CASSQVVRKGASFVNEQFF. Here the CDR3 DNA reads TGTGCCAGCAGCCAAGTGGTTCGAAAGGGAGCCTCCTTCGTGAATGAGCAGTTCTTC.

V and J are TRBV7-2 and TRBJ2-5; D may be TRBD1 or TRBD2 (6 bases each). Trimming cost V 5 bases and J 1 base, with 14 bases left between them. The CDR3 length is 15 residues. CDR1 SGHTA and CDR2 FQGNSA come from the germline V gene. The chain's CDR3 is CASSPWGAVQETQYF. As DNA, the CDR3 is TGTGCCAGCAGCCCTTGGGGGGCAGTCCAAGAGACCCAGTACTTC. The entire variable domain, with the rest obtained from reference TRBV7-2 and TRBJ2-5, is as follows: GAGVSQSPSNKVTEKGKDVELRCDPISGHTALYWYRQSLGQGLEFLIYFQGNSAPDKSGLPSDRFSAERTGGSVSTLTIQRTQQEDSAVYLCASSPWGAVQETQYFGPGTRLLVL.

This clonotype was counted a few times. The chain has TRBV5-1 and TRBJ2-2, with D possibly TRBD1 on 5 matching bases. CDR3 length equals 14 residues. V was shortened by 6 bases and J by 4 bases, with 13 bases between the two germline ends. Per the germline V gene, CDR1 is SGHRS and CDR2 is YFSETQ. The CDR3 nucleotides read TGCGCCAGCATGGACACCGCGAGCACCGGGGAGCTGTTTTTT. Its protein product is CASMDTASTGELFF.

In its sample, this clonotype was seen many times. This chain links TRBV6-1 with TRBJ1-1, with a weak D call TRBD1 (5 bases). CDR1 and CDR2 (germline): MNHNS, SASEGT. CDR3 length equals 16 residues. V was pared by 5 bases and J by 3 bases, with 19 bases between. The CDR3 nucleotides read TGTGCCAGCAGTCCCTATCGAGGGGTTGGGTACACTGAAGCTTTCTTT. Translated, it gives CASSPYRGVGYTEAFF.